The 28 T cell receptor beta chains presented below share a single source sample, sequenced in a study of shared clonotypes between healthy human individuals. Profiled with immunoSEQ multiplex PCR; TCRdb holds only in-frame clones, not every one. This sample carries 1,100,000 or so clones, approximately 78% of them seen once, and the ten largest clones take 0.5% to 0.6%. The specimen was memory CD4+ T cells from PBMCs. Subset specified: CD45RA-negative fraction. These TCRs come from a man younger than 35 in good health. Some clones in this sample may be carry-over from other donors' samples.

V is TRBV28 and J is TRBJ1-2; D gene uncertain. This CDR3 is built from 11 residues. CDR1 and CDR2 (germline): MDHEN, SYDVKM. V was clipped by 10 bases and J by 1 base, with 7 bases between them. The chain's CDR3 is CATLYNYGYTF. The CDR3 nucleotides read TGTGCCACACTCTATAACTATGGCTACACCTTC.

This chain uses TRBV10-1 with TRBJ2-7, with 8 positions matching TRBD1. The CDR3 has 14 amino acids. V was pared by 4 bases and J by 5 bases, with 7 bases of the junction left unmatched. Germline V gives CDR1 WNHNN, CDR2 SYGVQD (reference sequence). CDR3 region: CASSASDRVHEQYF. CDR3 bases: TGCGCCAGCAGTGCCTCGGACAGGGTACACGAGCAGTACTTC.

The chain uses TRBV28 and TRBJ2-1; either TRBD1 or TRBD2 may supply D (5 bases each). This CDR3 is 12 amino acids long. The V end lost 6 bases, the J end lost 7 bases, and 10 bases lay between the germline ends. Per germline, CDR1 MDHEN and CDR2 SYDVKM. Here the CDR3 reads CASRGTWNEQFF. CDR3 DNA: TGTGCCAGCAGAGGGACGTGGAATGAGCAGTTCTTC.

The CDR3 bases are TGTGCCTGGAGTAACCATGGAGAGACCCAGTACTTC. Protein product: CAWSNHGETQYF. The chain has TRBV30 and TRBJ2-5; D gene ambiguous. V lost 2 bases and J lost 4, with 8 bases in between. This CDR3 is built from 12 residues. The V gene's germline CDR1 is GTSNPN and CDR2 SVGIG (reference sequence).

This chain links TRBV2 with TRBJ2-2; perhaps D is TRBD1 or TRBD2 (5 bases each). The CDR3 is 16 amino acids. V gave up 6 bases and J gave up 0 bases, with 14 bases separating them. Looked up from germline, CDR1 is SNHLY and CDR2 is FYNNEI. In DNA, the CDR3 is TGTGCCAGCAGCGCCTCCGGGACGACGAACACCGGGGAGCTGTTTTTT. This translates into CASSASGTTNTGELFF. The whole variable domain, filled in from reference TRBV2 and TRBJ2-2, reads EPEVTQTPSHQVTQMGQEVILRCVPISNHLYFYWYRQILGQKVEFLVSFYNNEISEKSEIFDDQFSVERPDGSNFTLKIRSTKLEDSAMYFCASSASGTTNTGELFFGEGSRLTVL.

This clone was picked up one time. The V gene is TRBV5-1, the J gene TRBJ2-1; no clear D. From germline, CDR1 is SGHRS and CDR2 YFSETQ. The CDR3 length is 14 residues. Between the trimmed V and J ends, which lost 1 base and 5 bases, there was a span of 10 bases. Written as DNA, the CDR3 is TGCGCCAGCAGCTTGTCGGTCGTCGACAATGAGCAGTTCTTC. This translates into CASSLSVVDNEQFF.

In its sample, this clone was seen once. The chain joins TRBV27 to TRBJ2-7, with D possibly matching TRBD2 (5 bases). This CDR3 comprises 15 residues. Per germline, CDR1 MNHEY and CDR2 SMNVEV (reference sequence). V dropped 8 bases and J dropped 5 bases, with 22 bases sitting between them. The CDR3 protein is CASAFRRSGSDEQYF. CDR3 coding DNA: TGTGCCAGCGCCTTCAGACGGAGCGGTAGCGACGAGCAGTACTTC.

This chain uses TRBV9 with TRBJ1-2, with D maybe TRBD1 (6 bases). Germline lookup yields CDR1 SGDLS and CDR2 YYNGEE. With 3 bases removed from V and 2 bases from J, the gap between germline ends came to 11 bases. The length of the CDR3 is 14 residues. The CDR3 loop reads CASSGEGGNYGYTF. CDR3 nucleotides: TGTGCCAGCAGCGGAGAAGGGGGAAACTATGGCTACACCTTC.

The table lists this clone with a few counts. The rearrangement uses TRBV7-2 and TRBJ1-2; a weak D match, TRBD1 (6 bases). Trimming stripped 5 bases from V and 6 bases from J, with 13 bases between. The V gene's germline CDR1 is SGHTA and CDR2 FQGNSA. CDR3 length equals 13 residues. The CDR3 DNA sequence: TGTGCCAGCAGCCCAGACAGGCGTAATGGCTACACCTTC. Translation: CASSPDRRNGYTF.

V gene TRBV7-3 combines with J gene TRBJ2-1; TRBD2 matches at 11 bases. The germline V gene has CDR1 SGHTA and CDR2 FQGTGA. V trimming: 5 bases; J trimming: 7 bases; junction bases outside the gene matches: 10. This CDR3 has 16 amino acids. Here the CDR3 DNA reads TGTGCCAGCAGCGCCGAACTAGCGGGAGTAAAGAATGAGCAGTTCTTC. Protein sequence: CASSAELAGVKNEQFF.

This chain links TRBV6-1 with TRBJ1-5; D is possibly TRBD1 (5 bases). This CDR3 is built from 13 residues. CDR1 is MNHNS and CDR2 is SASEGT in the germline V gene. V was cut by 5 bases and J by 7 bases, with 12 bases left in between. CDR3 nucleotide sequence: TGTGCCAGCAGTACAGGTTTTGACCAGCCCCAGCATTTT. It is translated as CASSTGFDQPQHF.

The V gene is TRBV11-2, the J gene TRBJ1-1; possibly TRBD1 for D (5 bases). Trimming took 3 bases from V and 5 from J, leaving 10 bases between them. Germline V gene lookup returns CDR1 SGHAT and CDR2 FQNNGV. The CDR3 consists of 13 residues. The CDR3 sequence is CASSFTRGTEAFF. The CDR3 DNA reads as TGTGCCAGCAGCTTTACGAGGGGAACTGAAGCTTTCTTT.

J is TRBJ2-2 and V is TRBV11-1; D is unresolved. Trimming took off 6 bases at V and 1 base at J, with 9 bases between the two ends. CDR1 is SGHAT, CDR2 FQDESV, per germline (reference sequence). This CDR3 region has 14 residues. The CDR3 loop is CASRPPKNTGELFF. CDR3 DNA: TGTGCCAGCAGACCACCCAAGAACACCGGGGAGCTGTTTTTT.

A remark on this clone: The same CDR3 is also encoded by other DNA sequences in this sample. The rearrangement uses TRBV7-3 and TRBJ2-5, with D uncertain. Germline V gives CDR1 SGHTA, CDR2 FQGTGA. V was trimmed by 3 bases and J by 3 bases, leaving 8 bases between them. The CDR3 has 13 amino acids. The CDR3 DNA follows: TGTGCCAGCAGCTTTGGCAGAGAAGAGACCCAGTACTTC. This codes for CASSFGREETQYF. Supplemented by reference TRBV7-3 and TRBJ2-5, the full variable domain reads GAGVSQTPSNKVTEKGKYVELRCDPISGHTALYWYRQSLGQGPEFLIYFQGTGAADDSGLPNDRFFAVRPEGSVSTLKIQRTERGDSAVYLCASSFGREETQYFGPGTRLLVL.

The rearrangement uses TRBV28 and TRBJ2-7; D uncertain. The CDR3 runs 18 residues. The V gene's germline CDR1 is MDHEN and CDR2 SYDVKM. The V and J ends lost 8 bases and 0 bases respectively, with 26 bases between them. The CDR3 loop is CASPGVFGVTFPSYEQYF. The CDR3 DNA follows: TGTGCCAGCCCTGGGGTCTTTGGTGTTACATTTCCCTCCTACGAGCAGTACTTC. Based on the CDR3 plus reference TRBV28 and TRBJ2-7, the full variable domain is DVKVTQSSRYLVKRTGEKVFLECVQDMDHENMFWYRQDPGLGLRLIYFSYDVKMKEKGDIPEGYSVSREKKERFSLILESASTNQTSMYLCASPGVFGVTFPSYEQYFGPGTRLTVT.

This chain uses TRBV28 with TRBJ2-1; D uncertain. Germline V gives CDR1 MDHEN, CDR2 SYDVKM. The CDR3 totals 12 residues. Deletions cut 5 bases from V and 7 bases from J, with 9 bases between. CDR3 loop: CASSIILNEQFF. In DNA form, the CDR3 reads TGTGCCAGCAGTATAATATTAAATGAGCAGTTCTTC.

The V gene is TRBV7-9, the J gene TRBJ1-1; 8 bases map to TRBD1. Germline CDR1 is SEHNR and CDR2 is FQNEAQ (reference sequence). The V and J ends lost 5 bases and 4 bases, in that order; junction bases with no gene match: 12. The CDR3 sequence is 16 residues long. The CDR3, as DNA: TGTGCCAGCAGCCAAACAGGGGGGATAGGGAGCACTGAAGCTTTCTTT. Translated: CASSQTGGIGSTEAFF.

The V gene is TRBV5-4, the J gene TRBJ2-3; 13 nucleotides agree with TRBD2. There are 18 residues in the CDR3. The germline V gene has CDR1 SGHNT and CDR2 YYREEE (reference sequence). The J segment lost 8 bases and the V segment lost 6 bases, leaving 18 bases of the junction unmatched. CDR3 protein: CASTFGGTSGTLTGTQYF. In DNA form, the CDR3 reads TGTGCCAGCACCTTCGGGGGGACTAGCGGGACTTTAACGGGTACGCAGTATTTT. Full variable domain (remainder filled in from reference TRBV5-4 and TRBJ2-3): ETGVTQSPTHLIKTRGQQVTLRCSSQSGHNTVSWYQQALGQGPQFIFQYYREEENGRGNFPPRFSGLQFPNYSSELNVNALELDDSALYLCASTFGGTSGTLTGTQYFGPGTRLTVL.

This clone came up a few times. This specimen includes other DNA sequences encoding the same CDR3. The J gene is TRBJ1-1, the V gene TRBV29-1, with D possibly matching TRBD1 (5 bases). Germline loops: CDR1 SQVTM, CDR2 ANQGSEA. Trimming cost V 4 bases and J 0 bases, with 9 bases left between them. This CDR3 spans 13 amino acids. CDR3 region: CSVAGLMNTEAFF. The CDR3 nucleotides read TGCAGCGTTGCAGGGTTGATGAACACTGAAGCTTTCTTT.

Comments on this clone: Distinct nucleotide sequences in the sample also encode this CDR3. The chain uses TRBV29-1 and TRBJ1-2, with TRBD1 matching over 10 bases. J was trimmed by 3 bases and V by 4 bases; bases with no gene match: 2. The CDR3 has 13 residues. CDR1 and CDR2 from the germline V gene are SQVTM and ANQGSEA. The CDR3 sequence: CSVGQGADYGYTF. The CDR3 nucleotides read TGCAGCGTTGGACAGGGGGCGGACTATGGCTACACCTTC.

The chain employs TRBV7-2 and TRBJ1-4; maybe TRBD1 (5 bases). Trimming removed 6 bases from V and 8 bases from J, with 22 bases in between. Germline V gene lookup returns CDR1 SGHTA and CDR2 FQGNSA. The CDR3 loop spans 16 amino acids. CDR3 loop: CASRRTEGRAGEKLFF. CDR3 nucleotides: TGTGCCAGCAGGCGTACCGAGGGGCGGGCTGGGGAAAAACTGTTTTTT.

The rearrangement links TRBV7-2 to TRBJ2-5; D gene unclear. V was pared by 6 bases and J by 5 bases, with 10 bases between. This CDR3 contains 12 residues. Germline-derived CDR1 and CDR2 are SGHTA and FQGNSA. CDR3: CASRRERETQYF. The CDR3 bases are TGTGCCAGCAGACGTGAGAGGGAGACCCAGTACTTC. The variable domain in full, completed from reference TRBV7-2 and TRBJ2-5, reads GAGVSQSPSNKVTEKGKDVELRCDPISGHTALYWYRQSLGQGLEFLIYFQGNSAPDKSGLPSDRFSAERTGGSVSTLTIQRTQQEDSAVYLCASRRERETQYFGPGTRLLVL.

V is TRBV28 and J is TRBJ1-5; no clear D gene. V dropped 1 base and J dropped 5 bases, with 15 bases sitting between them. Germline V lookup: CDR1 MDHEN, CDR2 SYDVKM. The CDR3 is 16 amino acids. The CDR3 protein is CASSLSPSILDQPQHF. The CDR3 DNA reads as TGTGCCAGCAGTTTATCCCCAAGTATCCTGGATCAGCCCCAGCATTTT.

V usage is TRBV14 and J usage is TRBJ2-1; tentative D call: TRBD2 (5 bases). The V gene lost 5 bases and the J gene lost 6 bases, with 14 bases spanning the gap. This CDR3 region has 14 residues. In germline, CDR1 is SGHDN, CDR2 FVKESK. The CDR3 spells CASSASGITNEQFF. DNA for the CDR3: TGTGCCAGCAGCGCCTCGGGGATAACCAATGAGCAGTTCTTC.

This clone occurred a few times. The rearrangement uses TRBV27 and TRBJ2-2; 8 bases line up with TRBD1. Trimming took 8 bases from V and 4 from J; bases not matched to a gene: 6. This CDR3 has 14 residues. Germline V lookup: CDR1 MNHEY, CDR2 SMNVEV (reference sequence). CDR3 bases: TGTGCCAGCTTCGACAGGGGTAGCACCGGGGAGCTGTTTTTT. This gives the protein CASFDRGSTGELFF.

The chain couples TRBV7-3 to TRBJ2-1; the D is unclear. This CDR3 spans 13 amino acids. The germline CDR1 and CDR2 sequences are SGHTA and FQGTGA. Trimming left V 6 bases short and J 4 bases short, with 10 bases between. The CDR3 DNA reads as TGTGCCAGCAGTCTAGACGGGTACAATGAGCAGTTCTTC. Amino acids: CASSLDGYNEQFF.

V gene TRBV7-3 combines with J gene TRBJ2-6; D remains ambiguous. The CDR3 length is 15 residues. The germline CDR1 and CDR2 sequences are SGHTA and FQGTGA. Trimming took off 0 bases at V and 2 bases at J, with 5 bases between the two ends. The CDR3 DNA sequence: TGTGCCAGCAGCTTAACGTACCCTGGGGCCAACGTCCTGACTTTC. Translation: CASSLTYPGANVLTF. Variable domain in full (rest from reference TRBV7-3 and TRBJ2-6): GAGVSQTPSNKVTEKGKYVELRCDPISGHTALYWYRQSLGQGPEFLIYFQGTGAADDSGLPNDRFFAVRPEGSVSTLKIQRTERGDSAVYLCASSLTYPGANVLTFGAGSRLTVL.

This chain connects TRBV6-1 to TRBJ1-5; the D gene is possibly TRBD1 (6 bases). Germline CDR1 is MNHNS and CDR2 is SASEGT. V was clipped by 0 bases and J by 7 bases, with 13 bases between them. The CDR3 is 15 amino acids. Written as DNA, the CDR3 is TGTGCCAGCAGTGAAGCGCGGCAGGGGCGACAGCCCCAGCATTTT. Translating gives CASSEARQGRQPQHF.